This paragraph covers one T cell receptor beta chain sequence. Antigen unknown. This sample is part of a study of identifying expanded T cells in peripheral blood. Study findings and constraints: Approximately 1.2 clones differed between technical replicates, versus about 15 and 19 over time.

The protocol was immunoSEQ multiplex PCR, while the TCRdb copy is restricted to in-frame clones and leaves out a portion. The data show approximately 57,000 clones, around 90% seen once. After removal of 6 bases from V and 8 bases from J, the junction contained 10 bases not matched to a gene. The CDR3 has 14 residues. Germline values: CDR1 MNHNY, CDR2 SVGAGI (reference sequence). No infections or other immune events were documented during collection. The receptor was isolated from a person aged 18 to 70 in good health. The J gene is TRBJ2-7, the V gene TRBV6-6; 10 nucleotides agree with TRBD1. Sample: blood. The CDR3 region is CASSQEGQGLKQYF. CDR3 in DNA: TGTGCCAGCAGCCAGGAGGGACAGGGGTTAAAGCAGTACTTC.